This paragraph reports one TCR beta chain. Its antigen remains unidentified. Every donor was a healthy Caucasian. The source of the sample is a study of identical twins. General study points: Abundant beta clonotypes from cord blood bore fewer insertions; memory repertoires lacked this pattern. Out-of-frame alpha sequences common to twins exhibited an excess of low generation probability.

Trimming stripped 5 bases from V and 6 bases from J, with 10 bases between. The length of the CDR3 is 12 residues. The cDNA had a unique molecular identifier and a template-switch universal primer site. MiXCR was run by TCRdb on the 5' RACE reads, yielding one entry per CDR3 protein. Of just under 550,000 distinct CDR3 sequences listed, 15% were seen once; the top ten hold less than 0.5%. The same sample was also studied in work on yellow fever vaccine responses in identical twins.

Specimen: CD4+ T cells sorted from blood. The V gene is TRBV12-3 or TRBV12-4, the J gene TRBJ1-1; D gene ambiguous. The source of this sequence is a woman aged 18-30 years in good health. The CDR3 sequence is CASSKDGPEAFF. The CDR3 nucleotides read TGTGCCAGCAGTAAAGACGGACCTGAAGCTTTCTTT.